This TCR beta chain comes out of a study of blood T cell repertoires in COVID-19. On the study more broadly: The samples span acute and convalescent COVID-19 from the United States, Italy and Spain.

Produced via immunoSEQ multiplex PCR; TCRdb's table is partial and in-frame only. The sample has about 150,000 clones, 88% seen once. Trimming removed 5 bases at V and 5 bases at J, with 12 bases between. Germline loops: CDR1 SEHNR, CDR2 FQNEAQ (reference sequence). This CDR3 region has 13 residues. This clone was observed a few times. This TCR was sampled from a man in his 60s with active or convalescent COVID-19. The chain recombines TRBV7-9 with TRBJ1-1, with D possibly being TRBD1 (5 bases). The sequenced material came from peripheral blood. As DNA, the CDR3 is TGTGCCAGCAGCCCCGGGGGGATTACTGAAGCTTTCTTT. Amino acids: CASSPGGITEAFF.